This entry lists 21 T cell receptor beta chains sequenced from one sample in a study of shared clonotypes between healthy human individuals. The protocol was immunoSEQ multiplex PCR, while the TCRdb copy is restricted to in-frame clones and leaves out a portion. This sample has roughly 1,500,000 clones, with approximately 98.5% found just once. The sample was naive CD4+ T cells sorted from blood. The sample's subset: CD45RA+ positively selected. The receptors were sampled from a man aged 30 to 39 in good health.

Note on this clone: Other DNA sequences from this sample encode an identical CDR3 as well. The rearrangement links TRBV15 to TRBJ2-7; TRBD1 is a possible D gene (5 bases). Germline V lookup: CDR1 LNHNV, CDR2 YYDKDF (reference sequence). Trimming removed 0 bases from V and 6 bases from J, with 6 bases in between. The CDR3 is made up of 12 amino acids. The CDR3 nucleotides read TGTGCCACCAGCAGAGATAGGGGCGAGCAGTACTTC. The encoded protein is CATSRDRGEQYF.

The CDR3 DNA follows: TGTGCCAGCGGACTAGATGGGGGGGAGACCCAGTACTTC. Its protein is CASGLDGGETQYF. The chain couples TRBV5-4 to TRBJ2-5, with 7 bases that match TRBD2. Trimming removed 7 bases from V and 5 bases from J; junction bases left unmatched: 8. The CDR3 length is 13 residues. Per the germline V gene, CDR1 is SGHNT and CDR2 is YYREEE (reference sequence).

The rearrangement joins TRBV14 to TRBJ1-1; maybe TRBD1 (5 bases). Trimming took 1 base from V and 0 from J, leaving 9 bases between them. The CDR3 contains 15 residues. Germline V gives CDR1 SGHDN, CDR2 FVKESK. The CDR3 bases are TGTGCCAGCAGCCAAGTCGCAGGGATGAACACTGAAGCTTTCTTT. Translated, it gives CASSQVAGMNTEAFF. Complete variable domain (other parts from reference TRBV14 and TRBJ1-1): EAGVTQFPSHSVIEKGQTVTLRCDPISGHDNLYWYRRVMGKEIKFLLHFVKESKQDESGMPNNRFLAERTGGTYSTLKVQPAELEDSGVYFCASSQVAGMNTEAFFGQGTRLTVV.

To note about this clone: A read error may produce the germline difference seen at one junction end. The genes are TRBV19 and TRBJ2-1; D assignment may be TRBD1 or TRBD2 (5 bases each). CDR1 and CDR2 (germline): LNHDA, SQIVND (reference sequence). The CDR3 runs to 16 residues. The CDR3 DNA reads TGTGCCAGTAGTCGCGACCGGGGCTACTCCGACAATGAGCAGTTCTTC. Its protein is CASSRDRGYSDNEQFF. Combining the CDR3 with reference TRBV19 and TRBJ2-1 gives the whole variable domain DGGITQSPKYLFRKEGQNVTLSCEQNLNHDAMYWYRQDPGQGLRLIYYSQIVNDFQKGDIAEGYSVSREKKESFPLTVTSAQKNPTAFYLCASSRDRGYSDNEQFFGPGTRLTVL.

This chain uses TRBV15 with TRBJ2-7, with a possible D match to TRBD1 (6 bases). Looked up from germline, CDR1 is LNHNV and CDR2 is YYDKDF (reference sequence). Trimming shortened V by 3 bases and J by 11 bases, and 23 bases separated the two germline ends. This CDR3 is 15 amino acids long. The CDR3 nucleotides read TGTGCCACCAGCAGCCCGGACAGAGGTGGATCTTTGGAGTACTTC. Its translation: CATSSPDRGGSLEYF.

Turning to this clone: Different DNA sequences within this sample yield the same CDR3. The V call is TRBV5-4, the J call TRBJ2-5; D not certain. The CDR3 consists of 13 residues. Germline lookup yields CDR1 SGHNT and CDR2 YYREEE (reference sequence). Trimming removed 0 bases at V and 2 bases at J, with 5 bases between. CDR3 coding DNA: TGTGCCAGCAGCTTGGGGGTGCAAGAGACCCAGTACTTC. Protein: CASSLGVQETQYF.

The chain links TRBV28 to TRBJ1-2; D is unresolved. V was cut by 2 bases and J by 4 bases, with 17 bases left in between. The germline gives CDR1 MDHEN, CDR2 SYDVKM. The CDR3 is made up of 16 amino acids. The CDR3 DNA is TGTGCCAGCAGTTTACTAGACACCCCATTGAGCTATGGCTACACCTTC. This sequence encodes CASSLLDTPLSYGYTF.

The V gene is TRBV4-3, the J gene TRBJ2-7; 9 nucleotides agree with TRBD2. The CDR3 sequence is 15 residues long. Germline CDR1 is LGHNA and CDR2 is YSLEER. V dropped 5 bases and J dropped 4; count of bases not matched to a gene: 9. The CDR3 DNA is TGCGCCAGCAGCACTCAAGCTCTAGCGGGGTACGAGCAGTACTTC. This translates into CASSTQALAGYEQYF.

The genes are TRBV5-5 and TRBJ2-4, with TRBD1 matching 9 bases. This CDR3 is 15 amino acids long. Per the germline V gene, CDR1 is SGHKS and CDR2 is YYEKEE (reference sequence). After removal of 2 bases from V and 7 bases from J, the junction contained 7 bases not matched to a gene. CDR3 sequence reads: CASSFGAGQGNIQYF. The CDR3 DNA reads TGTGCCAGCAGCTTTGGGGCGGGACAGGGTAACATTCAGTACTTC. Using reference TRBV5-5 and TRBJ2-4 for the parts outside the CDR3, the full variable domain is DAGVTQSPTHLIKTRGQQVTLRCSPISGHKSVSWYQQVLGQGPQFIFQYYEKEERGRGNFPDRFSARQFPNYSSELNVNALLLGDSALYLCASSFGAGQGNIQYFGAGTRLSVL.

The gene calls are TRBV12-1 and TRBJ1-2. TRBV12-1 is a listed pseudogene. This CDR3 has 16 residues. The CDR3 is CASSFGGVESNYGYTF. The DNA of the CDR3 is TGTGCCAGCAGCTTTGGGGGGGTGGAATCTAACTATGGCTACACCTTC.

This clone was detected once. The chain combines TRBV28 with TRBJ1-4; tentatively, D is TRBD1 (6 bases). V lost 5 bases, J lost 7 bases, and 17 bases lay in between. This CDR3 spans 15 amino acids. Germline V gene lookup returns CDR1 MDHEN and CDR2 SYDVKM. In nucleotides, the CDR3 is TGTGCCAGCAGTGTCCACAGGGCTGGGGGTGAAAAACTGTTTTTT. This gives the protein CASSVHRAGGEKLFF.

The rearrangement uses TRBV29-1 and TRBJ2-1; 11 bases are a match to TRBD2. V was pared by 6 bases and J by 0 bases, with 1 base of the junction left unmatched. Germline V CDR1 and CDR2: SQVTM, ANQGSEA. This CDR3 comprises 14 residues. The chain's CDR3 is CSVTSGSSYNEQFF. CDR3 in DNA: TGCAGCGTCACTAGCGGGAGCTCCTACAATGAGCAGTTCTTC.

The gene calls are TRBV28 and TRBJ1-1; D uncertain. The CDR3 totals 14 residues. Between the trimmed V and J ends, which lost 3 bases and 4 bases, there was a span of 12 bases. Germline assignment: CDR1 MDHEN and CDR2 SYDVKM. CDR3 in amino acids: CASSFSGLGTEAFF. CDR3 nucleotides: TGTGCCAGCAGTTTTTCGGGGTTAGGCACTGAAGCTTTCTTT.

This clone was seen only once. This chain joins TRBV19 and TRBJ2-7; the match to TRBD1 covers 9 bases. There are 14 residues in the CDR3. J lost 2 bases, V lost 9 bases, and 8 bases had no gene match. Germline loops: CDR1 LNHDA, CDR2 SQIVND (reference sequence). The CDR3 loop is CASRRQGGAYEQYF. For the CDR3, the DNA is TGTGCCAGCAGAAGACAGGGGGGGGCCTACGAGCAGTACTTC.

The chain is built from TRBV5-1 and TRBJ2-4; D is uncertain. Germline V gene sequence: CDR1 SGHRS, CDR2 YFSETQ. V lost 4 bases and J lost 1, with 18 bases in between. The CDR3 spans 17 residues. The DNA of the CDR3 is TGCGCCAGCAGCCTCTTAGGAAGGATTTCTGCCAAAAACATTCAGTACTTC. It translates to CASSLLGRISAKNIQYF.

This sequence joins TRBV7-2 and TRBJ2-7, with D possibly being TRBD2 (5 bases). Germline V gives CDR1 SGHTA, CDR2 FQGNSA. This CDR3 spans 15 amino acids. Trimming cost V 1 base and J 1 base, with 11 bases left between them. The CDR3 reads CASSLEQLESYEQYF. Here the CDR3 DNA reads TGTGCCAGCAGCTTAGAACAACTAGAGTCCTACGAGCAGTACTTC.

This chain connects TRBV10-3 to TRBJ2-2, with no clear D. The CDR3 loop spans 12 amino acids. Germline CDR1 and CDR2: ENHRY and SYGVKD. Trimming cost V 6 bases and J 5 bases, with 7 bases left between them. The CDR3 reads CAISFGTGELFF. The CDR3 DNA follows: TGTGCCATCAGCTTCGGGACCGGGGAGCTGTTTTTT.

The chain joins TRBV2 to TRBJ2-1, with TRBD2 matching 16 bases. Germline CDR1 reads SNHLY; CDR2 reads FYNNEI. V shed 6 bases, J shed 5 bases, and the junction held 4 bases outside the gene matches. This CDR3 contains 16 residues. The CDR3 bases are TGTGCCAGCAGGTGGGGACTAGCGGGAGGGGACAATGAGCAGTTCTTC. Protein product: CASRWGLAGGDNEQFF.

The chain recombines TRBV6-5 with TRBJ1-2; 10 nucleotides align to TRBD1. V lost 6 bases, J lost 8 bases, and 9 bases stayed unmatched. CDR1 MNHEY and CDR2 SVGAGI come from the germline V gene. The CDR3 runs to 14 residues. The CDR3 nucleotides read TGTGCCAGCAGCCGGGACAGGGGAGTATGGGGCTACACCTTC. Amino acids: CASSRDRGVWGYTF.

The chain uses TRBV21-1 and TRBJ1-2; the tabulated D call, TRBD1, remains unverified against the DNA. TRBV21-1 is a documented pseudogene. This CDR3 spans 14 amino acids. The CDR3, as DNA: TGTGCCAGCAGACCCCCCAGGACACACTATGGCTACACCTTC. It specifies CASRPPRTHYGYTF.

This clone showed up just once. The chain joins TRBV11-2 to TRBJ2-1, with 8 bases identical to TRBD2. Looked up from germline, CDR1 is SGHAT and CDR2 is FQNNGV. This CDR3 is 16 amino acids long. V shed 5 bases, J shed 2 bases, and the junction held 8 bases outside the gene matches. The CDR3 coding sequence is TGTGCCAGCAGCCCGGTAGCGGGACTGGCCTACAATGAGCAGTTCTTC. Protein sequence: CASSPVAGLAYNEQFF.